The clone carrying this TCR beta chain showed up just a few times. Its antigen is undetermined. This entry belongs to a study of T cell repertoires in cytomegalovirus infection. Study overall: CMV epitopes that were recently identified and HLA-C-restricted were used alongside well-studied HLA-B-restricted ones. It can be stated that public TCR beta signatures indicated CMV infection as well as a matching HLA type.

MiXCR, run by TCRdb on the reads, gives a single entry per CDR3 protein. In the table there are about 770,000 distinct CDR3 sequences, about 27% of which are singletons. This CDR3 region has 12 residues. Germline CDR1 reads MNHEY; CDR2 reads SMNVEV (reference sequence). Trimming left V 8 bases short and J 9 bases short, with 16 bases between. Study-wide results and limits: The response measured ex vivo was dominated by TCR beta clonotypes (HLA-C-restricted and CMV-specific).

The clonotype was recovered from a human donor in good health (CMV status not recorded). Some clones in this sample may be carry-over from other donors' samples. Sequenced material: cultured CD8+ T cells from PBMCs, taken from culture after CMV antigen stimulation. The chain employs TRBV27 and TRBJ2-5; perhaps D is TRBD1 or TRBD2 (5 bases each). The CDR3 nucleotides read TGTGCCAGCCGAGAGGGGCTCGGGGCCCAGTACTTC. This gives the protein CASREGLGAQYF.